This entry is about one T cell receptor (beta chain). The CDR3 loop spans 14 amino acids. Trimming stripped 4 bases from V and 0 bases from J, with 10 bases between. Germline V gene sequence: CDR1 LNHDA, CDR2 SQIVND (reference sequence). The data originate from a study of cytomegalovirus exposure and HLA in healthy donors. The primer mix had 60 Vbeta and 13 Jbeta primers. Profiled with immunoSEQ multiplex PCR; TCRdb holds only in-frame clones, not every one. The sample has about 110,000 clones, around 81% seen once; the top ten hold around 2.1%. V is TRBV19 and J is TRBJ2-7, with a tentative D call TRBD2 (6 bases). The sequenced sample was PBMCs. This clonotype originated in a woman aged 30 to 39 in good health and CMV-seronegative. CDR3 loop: CASSTLANSYEQYF. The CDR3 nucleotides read TGTGCCAGTAGTACCCTAGCGAACTCCTACGAGCAGTACTTC.